A single sample is the source of the 32 T cell receptor beta chains below, sequenced in a study of cytomegalovirus exposure and HLA in healthy donors. The PCR used 60 Vbeta and 13 Jbeta primers. Profiled with immunoSEQ multiplex PCR; TCRdb holds only in-frame clones, not every one. Among about 70,000 clones listed, about 74% were seen once. The sample was PBMCs. The receptors come from a human donor in good health.

This rearrangement joins TRBV19 to TRBJ1-3; D gene unclear. CDR3 length equals 15 residues. The V and J ends lost 3 bases and 0 bases respectively, with 9 bases between them. The germline V gene encodes CDR1 LNHDA and CDR2 SQIVND (reference sequence). The CDR3 region has the DNA TGTGCCAGTAGTATCGGGAGGTTCTCTGGAAACACCATATATTTT. It yields the protein CASSIGRFSGNTIYF.

This clone showed up just a few times. This chain uses TRBV6-5 with TRBJ2-7; TRBD1 matches 9 bases. Germline V gene data show CDR1 as MNHEY and CDR2 as SVGAGI. CDR3 size: 14 residues. V was pared by 6 bases and J by 2 bases, with 5 bases of the junction left unmatched. Here the CDR3 DNA reads TGTGCCAGCAGCGGGGGACAGGGCCCCTACGAGCAGTACTTC. It specifies CASSGGQGPYEQYF.

V is TRBV27 and J is TRBJ1-4; TRBD1 agrees at 7 bases. Germline V gives CDR1 MNHEY, CDR2 SMNVEV (reference sequence). With V trimmed by 4 bases and J by 5 bases, 7 bases remained unmatched. The CDR3 is 15 residues long. The CDR3 nucleotides read TGTGCCAGCAGTTCTCGGGACAGAATAAATGAAAAACTGTTTTTT. Protein product: CASSSRDRINEKLFF.

The chain combines TRBV13 with TRBJ2-7; 7 nucleotides line up with TRBD1. V lost 5 bases to trimming and J lost 5 bases; unmatched junction nucleotides: 12. Germline values: CDR1 PRHDT, CDR2 FYEKMQ (reference sequence). CDR3 length: 15 amino acids. The CDR3 DNA reads as TGTGCCAGCAGCGCACCACCCGGGACAGACAACGAGCAGTACTTC. Translated, it gives CASSAPPGTDNEQYF. The variable domain in full, completed from reference TRBV13 and TRBJ2-7, reads AAGVIQSPRHLIKEKRETATLKCYPIPRHDTVYWYQQGPGQDPQFLISFYEKMQSDKGSIPDRFSAQQFSDYHSELNMSSLELGDSALYFCASSAPPGTDNEQYFGPGTRLTVT.

This sequence joins TRBV30 and TRBJ2-2; 7 positions match TRBD2. The CDR3 consists of 11 residues. The V and J ends lost 5 bases and 6 bases, in that order; junction bases with no gene match: 0. The germline CDR1 and CDR2 sequences are GTSNPN and SVGIG (reference sequence). In DNA, the CDR3 is TGTGCCTGGGGACTAGCCGGGGAGCTGTTTTTT. Residues: CAWGLAGELFF.

The chain couples TRBV7-8 to TRBJ2-7, with 9 bases identical to TRBD1. V lost 10 bases to trimming and J lost 7 bases; unmatched junction nucleotides: 14. This CDR3 region has 14 residues. The germline V gene has CDR1 SGHVS and CDR2 FQNEAQ. The CDR3 DNA sequence: TGTGCCATTTCACCGGGACAGGGCATGGGTGAGCAGTACTTC. It encodes CAISPGQGMGEQYF.

V is TRBV5-1 and J is TRBJ1-1, with a weak D call TRBD1 (6 bases). Germline V CDR1 and CDR2: SGHRS, YFSETQ. With 0 bases removed from V and 1 base from J, the gap between germline ends came to 13 bases. The CDR3 totals 16 residues. The CDR3 sequence: CASSLARQGRNTEAFF. The CDR3 bases are TGCGCCAGCAGCTTGGCCCGGCAGGGGAGGAACACTGAAGCTTTCTTT. The whole variable domain, filled in from reference TRBV5-1 and TRBJ1-1, reads KAGVTQTPRYLIKTRGQQVTLSCSPISGHRSVSWYQQTPGQGLQFLFEYFSETQRNKGNFPGRFSGRQFSNSRSEMNVSTLELGDSALYLCASSLARQGRNTEAFFGQGTRLTVV.

The V call is TRBV6-1, the J call TRBJ2-7; D ambiguous. The CDR3 sequence is 12 residues long. Germline CDR1 MNHNS, CDR2 SASEGT. Trimming left V 6 bases short and J 3 bases short, with 9 bases between. CDR3 DNA: TGTGCCAGCAGGAGGCAAGGCTACGAGCAGTACTTC. This translates into CASRRQGYEQYF.

The chain has TRBV7-3 and TRBJ2-3; D is undetermined. Trimming pared 5 bases from V and 2 bases from J, leaving 8 bases between. Per germline, CDR1 SGHTA and CDR2 FQGTGA. This CDR3 spans 13 amino acids. The DNA of the CDR3 is TGTGCCAGCAGCCCCTACTACACAGATACGCAGTATTTT. Encoded protein: CASSPYYTDTQYF.

Only a few counts were recorded for this clone. The chain recombines TRBV27 with TRBJ2-3; 9 nucleotides line up with TRBD2. This CDR3 comprises 16 residues. V lost 8 bases, J lost 5 bases, and 14 bases stayed unmatched. Per the germline V gene, CDR1 is MNHEY and CDR2 is SMNVEV (reference sequence). CDR3: CASHLISGRARDTQYF. CDR3 bases: TGTGCCAGCCACCTCATTAGCGGGAGAGCGAGAGATACGCAGTATTTT.

This chain uses TRBV25-1 with TRBJ2-3; 7 nucleotides line up with TRBD1. V lost 3 bases, J lost 2 bases, and 8 bases stayed unmatched. The CDR3 sequence is 16 residues long. Germline values: CDR1 MGHDK, CDR2 SYGVNS. The CDR3 DNA reads as TGTGCCAGCAGTGATCCGGGACAGCGAGACACAGATACGCAGTATTTT. The encoded protein is CASSDPGQRDTDTQYF.

The chain uses TRBV9 and TRBJ2-2, with a weak D call TRBD2 (5 bases). V lost 3 bases and J 6 bases, leaving 6 bases between the germline ends. The CDR3 has 12 residues. The germline CDR1 and CDR2 sequences are SGDLS and YYNGEE. The CDR3: CASSAGAGELFF. CDR3 nucleotides: TGTGCCAGCAGCGCCGGGGCCGGGGAGCTGTTTTTT.

V is TRBV30 and J is TRBJ2-6, with no clear D. This CDR3 is built from 13 residues. Trimming took off 1 base at V and 3 bases at J, with 4 bases between the two ends. CDR1 is GTSNPN and CDR2 is SVGIG in the germline V gene (reference sequence). CDR3 nucleotides: TGTGCCTGGAGTGCGGGTGGGGCCAACGTCCTGACTTTC. This codes for CAWSAGGANVLTF.

There are a few counts of this clone. The chain joins TRBV5-4 to TRBJ1-2; D not certain. Between the trimmed V and J ends, which lost 0 bases and 3 bases, there was a span of 6 bases. The CDR3 is 13 residues long. From germline, CDR1 is SGHNT and CDR2 YYREEE (reference sequence). This chain's CDR3 is CASSLDRDYGYTF. The CDR3 bases are TGTGCCAGCAGCTTGGACAGAGACTATGGCTACACCTTC.

The chain is built from TRBV9 and TRBJ1-2, with 7 bases aligning to TRBD1. The V gene's germline CDR1 is SGDLS and CDR2 YYNGEE. The CDR3 sequence is 14 residues long. V lost 0 bases to trimming and J lost 7 bases; unmatched junction nucleotides: 6. This CDR3 reads CASSVADRVAGYTF. CDR3 bases: TGTGCCAGCAGCGTAGCTGACAGGGTGGCTGGCTACACCTTC.

This clone has just one count. The chain links TRBV6-1 to TRBJ1-1; D is uncertain. This CDR3 is built from 14 residues. The germline V and J ends were trimmed by 8 bases and 3 bases, with 16 bases remaining between them. The germline V gene has CDR1 MNHNS and CDR2 SASEGT. Written as DNA, the CDR3 is TGTGCCAGCGACCAGGAGGGCAGTTACACTGAAGCTTTCTTT. Its translation is CASDQEGSYTEAFF.

V and J are TRBV25-1 and TRBJ2-1; 7 bases fit TRBD2. The CDR3 runs to 13 residues. The germline CDR1 and CDR2 sequences are MGHDK and SYGVNS. V lost 6 bases and J lost 5; bases outside the gene matches: 4. The CDR3 spells CASSGTTDNEQFF. The CDR3 coding sequence is TGTGCCAGCAGCGGGACTACAGACAATGAGCAGTTCTTC. The full variable domain, in which reference TRBV25-1 and TRBJ2-1 provide the parts outside the CDR3, is EADIYQTPRYLVIGTGKKITLECSQTMGHDKMYWYQQDPGMELHLIHYSYGVNSTEKGDLSSESTVSRIRTEHFPLTLESARPSHTSQYLCASSGTTDNEQFFGPGTRLTVL.

The V and J genes are TRBV28 and TRBJ2-7, with 10 positions matching TRBD1. After removal of 5 bases from V and 4 bases from J, the junction contained 20 bases not matched to a gene. The CDR3 is 19 residues long. Per the germline V gene, CDR1 is MDHEN and CDR2 is SYDVKM. The CDR3 DNA sequence: TGTGCCAGCAGTCGTTCTCTTCTCCCGACCCGACAGGGGGCGTACGAGCAGTACTTC. Translated: CASSRSLLPTRQGAYEQYF.

This rearrangement joins TRBV2 to TRBJ1-2, with D hard to call. The ends were cut back, 0 bases at V and 7 bases at J, with 9 bases in the middle. CDR3 length: 13 amino acids. From germline, CDR1 is SNHLY and CDR2 FYNNEI. This CDR3 reads CASSEARVFGYTF. In DNA form, the CDR3 reads TGTGCCAGCAGTGAAGCGCGGGTCTTTGGCTACACCTTC.

The chain is built from TRBV15 and TRBJ2-5; perhaps TRBD1 as D (5 bases). V dropped 8 bases and J dropped 3 bases, with 16 bases sitting between them. CDR3 length: 14 residues. In germline, CDR1 is LNHNV, CDR2 YYDKDF (reference sequence). CDR3 residues: CATGKGSIKETQYF. Here the CDR3 DNA reads TGTGCCACCGGAAAGGGGTCAATTAAAGAGACCCAGTACTTC.

The chain carries TRBV7-7 and TRBJ2-2; perhaps TRBD2 as D (5 bases). V lost 5 bases and J 7 bases, leaving 20 bases between the germline ends. CDR3 length equals 16 residues. CDR1 and CDR2 from the germline V gene are SSHAT and FNYEAQ (reference sequence). The CDR3 region has the DNA TGTGCCAGCAGCCGAAGTCCCCCGGGAATACGCGGGGAGCTGTTTTTT. Its translation is CASSRSPPGIRGELFF.

This CDR3 is CASSLVGREDTQYF. In DNA form, the CDR3 reads TGCGCCAGCAGCTTGGTGGGCCGCGAGGATACGCAGTATTTT. V gene TRBV5-1 combines with J gene TRBJ2-3; D gene uncertain. CDR1 and CDR2 (germline): SGHRS, YFSETQ. The CDR3 is 14 amino acids. Trimming took 0 bases from V and 6 from J, leaving 11 bases between them.

In this sample, this clone turned up a few times. Here the CDR3 reads CASSFSREINTEAFF. The CDR3 bases are TGTGCCAGCAGCTTTAGTCGAGAGATAAACACTGAAGCTTTCTTT. The genes are TRBV5-7 and TRBJ1-1; no definite D call. TRBV5-7 is placed among ORFs of uncertain function. CDR3 length: 15 residues. V lost 2 bases and J 2 bases, leaving 13 bases between the germline ends.

This clone was picked up one time. The V call is TRBV5-5, the J call TRBJ2-2, with D perhaps matching TRBD1 (6 bases). CDR3 length: 12 amino acids. CDR1 and CDR2 from the germline V gene are SGHKS and YYEKEE (reference sequence). For the CDR3, the DNA is TGTGTAGGAAACAGGGACACCGGGGAGCTGTTTTTT. This translates into CVGNRDTGELFF.

The chain links TRBV29-1 to TRBJ1-3; 8 nucleotides align to TRBD1. V dropped 5 bases and J dropped 4; count of bases not matched to a gene: 1. The CDR3 is 12 residues long. Germline CDR1 SQVTM, CDR2 ANQGSEA. CDR3 bases: TGCAGCGTTCAGGGGGCGGGAAACACCATATATTTT. Its translation: CSVQGAGNTIYF.

The chain combines TRBV9 with TRBJ2-3; 8 bases match TRBD1. The germline CDR1 and CDR2 sequences are SGDLS and YYNGEE. This CDR3 is built from 15 residues. With 4 bases clipped from V and 8 bases from J, the junction kept 12 bases outside the gene matches. The DNA of the CDR3 is TGTGCCAGCAGCAGCCTGACAGGGGAGGTTCTTACGCAGTATTTT. Amino acid sequence: CASSSLTGEVLTQYF.

The V and J genes are TRBV4-2 and TRBJ1-2; D uncertain. V was trimmed by 0 bases and J by 2 bases, leaving 10 bases between them. The CDR3 totals 15 residues. Looked up from germline, CDR1 is LGHNA and CDR2 is YNFKEQ. CDR3 residues: CASSQEIQINYGYTF. The CDR3, as DNA: TGTGCCAGCAGCCAAGAAATCCAGATAAACTATGGCTACACCTTC.

The chain employs TRBV28 and TRBJ2-6, with D tentatively TRBD2 (5 bases). Trimming took 5 bases from V and 2 from J, leaving 13 bases between them. The germline V gene has CDR1 MDHEN and CDR2 SYDVKM. CDR3 size: 16 residues. The CDR3 is CASSPGFQTGANVLTF. In DNA, the CDR3 is TGTGCCAGCAGTCCGGGGTTTCAGACTGGGGCCAACGTCCTGACTTTC.

Concerning this clone: The germline gene is not matched at one end of the junction; a read error may be the cause. The chain is built from TRBV9 and TRBJ1-4; D remains unclear. Germline V gene lookup returns CDR1 SGDLS and CDR2 YYNGEE. The CDR3 extends over 15 amino acids. CDR3 sequence reads: CASSPSGGLNKKLFF. CDR3 DNA: TGTGCCAGCAGCCCATCCGGAGGACTTAATAAAAAACTGTTTTTT.

J is TRBJ2-6 and V is TRBV6-1; the match to TRBD1 covers 8 bases. V gave up 2 bases and J gave up 1 base; unmatched junction bases: 7. Per the germline V gene, CDR1 is MNHNS and CDR2 is SASEGT. The CDR3 has 18 amino acids. Written as DNA, the CDR3 is TGTGCCAGCAGTGAACACACGGGACAGGAGTCTGGGGCCAACGTCCTGACTTTC. As protein: CASSEHTGQESGANVLTF.

This clone was detected once. CDR3 DNA: TGTGCCAGCAGCTTAGGTCGGGGTTTCGAGCAGTACTTC. Its protein product is CASSLGRGFEQYF. The rearrangement joins TRBV7-8 to TRBJ2-7; D perhaps matches TRBD2 (5 bases). This CDR3 contains 13 residues. Germline assignment: CDR1 SGHVS and CDR2 FQNEAQ. V was pared by 1 base and J by 6 bases, with 10 bases between.

The chain is built from TRBV4-1 and TRBJ2-1; 7 bases are a match to TRBD2. This CDR3 comprises 17 residues. CDR1 and CDR2 from the germline V gene are MGHRA and YSYEKL. V lost 0 bases and J lost 8; bases outside the gene matches: 13. CDR3 sequence reads: CASSQDPRTRIVDEQFF. CDR3 DNA: TGCGCCAGCAGCCAAGATCCTAGGACTAGGATTGTCGATGAGCAGTTCTTC.